These 27 T cell receptor beta chains came from one sample sequenced in a study of graft-versus-host responses after intestinal transplantation. The protocol was immunoSEQ multiplex PCR, while the TCRdb copy is restricted to in-frame clones and leaves out a portion. The sample lists about 70,000 clones; around 91% were seen once. No cognate antigen is known for these TCRs. This sample comprised unstimulated CD8+ T cells sorted from spleen or lymph node cells, obtained before transplant. The receptors were gathered from a human donor who was the organ donor for an intestinal transplant.

The rearrangement links TRBV29-1 to TRBJ2-1; D is possibly TRBD1 (5 bases). The V and J ends lost 5 bases and 5 bases respectively, with 22 bases between them. Looked up from germline, CDR1 is SQVTM and CDR2 is ANQGSEA. The CDR3 covers 16 residues. DNA of the CDR3: TGCAGCGTTACCTTCTACAGGCGCGGCCTAAACAATGAGCAGTTCTTC. This translates into CSVTFYRRGLNNEQFF.

The chain combines TRBV6-5 with TRBJ2-1; D not resolved. This CDR3 has 13 amino acids. Trimming left V 2 bases short and J 8 bases short, with 10 bases between. Germline V gene lookup returns CDR1 MNHEY and CDR2 SVGAGI. Here the CDR3 DNA reads TGTGCCAGCAGTTACCCTACTGGAGATGAGCAGTTCTTC. Its protein is CASSYPTGDEQFF.

V and J are TRBV10-1 and TRBJ2-5; 9 nucleotides align to TRBD2. Germline V CDR1 and CDR2: WNHNN, SYGVQD (reference sequence). This CDR3 has 23 residues. Trimming removed 0 bases from V and 3 bases from J; junction bases left unmatched: 26. DNA for the CDR3: TGCGCCAGCAGTGAGTCTGTGGGACTAACCCCCGGAATGCTAGCGGGGACCAAAGAGACCCAGTACTTC. As protein: CASSESVGLTPGMLAGTKETQYF.

Remarks on this clone: The junction departs from germline at one end; a sequencing error may be responsible. The V gene is TRBV10-3, the J gene TRBJ2-3; D is possibly TRBD1 (7 bases). This CDR3 has 17 residues. The germline CDR1 and CDR2 sequences are ENHRY and SYGVKD. As DNA, the CDR3 is TGTGCCATCCGTGAGCCGGCTCTACAGGGGAGGATAGATACGCAGTATTTT. Its translation: CAIREPALQGRIDTQYF.

The rearrangement links TRBV11-2 to TRBJ1-1, with 8 bases lining up with TRBD1. The germline V gene has CDR1 SGHAT and CDR2 FQNNGV. The CDR3 has 14 amino acids. V gave up 5 bases and J gave up 4 bases; unmatched junction bases: 6. The CDR3 sequence is CASSPDRVSTEAFF. The CDR3 coding sequence is TGTGCCAGCAGCCCGGACAGGGTGAGCACTGAAGCTTTCTTT.

This chain connects TRBV27 to TRBJ2-7; 7 bases align to TRBD1. The CDR3 totals 16 residues. Germline V gene lookup returns CDR1 MNHEY and CDR2 SMNVEV (reference sequence). J gave up 5 bases and V 4 bases, and 14 bases lay outside the gene matches. Here the CDR3 reads CASSSTGTDLPHEQYV. CDR3 DNA: TGTGCCAGCAGTTCGACCGGGACAGACCTCCCCCACGAGCAGTACGTC.

This clone has a handful of counts. This chain connects TRBV6-4 to TRBJ2-3, with 7 nucleotides matching TRBD1. The germline V gene has CDR1 MRHNA and CDR2 SNTAGT. The CDR3 contains 16 residues. The junction had 9 bases not matched to a gene; V was cut back by 5 bases and J by 1 base. This chain's CDR3 is CASSQKTGTGTDTQYF. The CDR3 nucleotides are TGTGCCAGCAGTCAAAAAACCGGGACAGGCACAGATACGCAGTATTTT.

The V call is TRBV7-6, the J call TRBJ1-4; 7 nucleotides agree with TRBD1. V gave up 4 bases and J gave up 1 base; unmatched junction bases: 6. This CDR3 has 16 amino acids. From germline, CDR1 is SGHVS and CDR2 FNYEAQ. As DNA, the CDR3 is TGTGCCAGCAGCTCCACAAGACAGGGAACTAATGAAAAACTGTTTTTT. Translated, it gives CASSSTRQGTNEKLFF.

The chain joins TRBV6-5 to TRBJ2-1; 8 bases line up with TRBD1. Trimming cost V 5 bases and J 8 bases; bases outside gene matches: 11. The CDR3 has 15 amino acids. CDR1 and CDR2 (germline): MNHEY, SVGAGI. Here the CDR3 reads CASSKTGTGKDEQFF. The CDR3 nucleotides are TGTGCCAGCAGTAAAACCGGGACAGGAAAAGATGAGCAGTTCTTC.

The chain has TRBV5-6 and TRBJ1-1, with 8 bases that match TRBD1. The V segment lost 0 bases and the J segment 6 bases; nucleotides outside the gene matches: 4. The CDR3 extends over 14 amino acids. Germline V gene data show CDR1 as SGHDT and CDR2 as YYEEEE. CDR3 region: CASSLAGGKAEAFF. CDR3 nucleotides: TGTGCCAGCAGCTTGGCAGGGGGCAAGGCTGAAGCTTTCTTT.

This chain uses TRBV7-9 with TRBJ2-1, with 9 positions matching TRBD1. The CDR3 length is 14 residues. The V segment lost 1 base and the J segment 8 bases; nucleotides outside the gene matches: 3. CDR1 is SEHNR and CDR2 is FQNEAQ in the germline V gene (reference sequence). The CDR3 coding sequence is TGTGCCAGCAGCTTAGAACAGGGGGCGTATGAGCAGTTCTTC. As protein: CASSLEQGAYEQFF.

The chain joins TRBV4-1 to TRBJ1-1; D ambiguous. CDR1 MGHRA and CDR2 YSYEKL come from the germline V gene. Trimming stripped 1 base from V and 6 bases from J, with 12 bases between. This CDR3 has 14 residues. The DNA for the CDR3 is TGCGCCAGCAGCCAAGGAGCGGGGTCCCCTGAAGCTTTCTTT. It specifies CASSQGAGSPEAFF.

This chain uses TRBV7-8 with TRBJ2-1; TRBD2 agrees at 12 bases. The CDR3 extends over 16 amino acids. In germline, CDR1 is SGHVS, CDR2 FQNEAQ. J was trimmed by 5 bases and V by 6 bases; bases with no gene match: 8. Written as DNA, the CDR3 is TGTGCCAGCAGACCCAGACTAGCGGGGGCGCACAATGAGCAGTTCTTC. Encoded protein: CASRPRLAGAHNEQFF.

V usage is TRBV7-8 and J usage is TRBJ1-2, with D possibly TRBD1 on 6 matching bases. In germline, CDR1 is SGHVS, CDR2 FQNEAQ. The CDR3 is made up of 17 amino acids. The V end was cut by 1 base, the J end by 8 bases, with 23 bases between. The CDR3 spells CASSLGPPRRGGIGYTF. The DNA for the CDR3 is TGTGCCAGCAGCTTAGGGCCCCCTCGCAGGGGAGGGATCGGCTACACCTTC.

V and J are TRBV4-3 and TRBJ1-2; 7 bases align to TRBD1. CDR1 and CDR2 from the germline V gene are LGHNA and YSLEER. CDR3 length equals 18 residues. Germline trimming cut 1 base from V and 7 bases from J; bases unmatched to any gene: 18. This chain's CDR3 is CASSQGQVGTVGFRGYTF. CDR3 in DNA: TGCGCCAGCAGCCAAGGGCAGGTCGGGACAGTTGGGTTCCGTGGCTACACCTTC.

The rearrangement joins TRBV7-8 to TRBJ2-5; the match to TRBD1 covers 9 bases. Germline V CDR1 and CDR2: SGHVS, FQNEAQ. After removal of 5 bases from V and 4 bases from J, the junction contained 2 bases not matched to a gene. The CDR3 extends over 13 amino acids. The CDR3 region is CASSPGQGETQYF. CDR3 DNA sequence: TGTGCCAGCAGCCCGGGACAGGGAGAGACCCAGTACTTC.

Points on this clone: Other DNA sequences in this sample translate to the same CDR3. The chain links TRBV5-6 to TRBJ2-7; 7 positions match TRBD2. Trimming removed 3 bases from V and 4 bases from J; junction bases left unmatched: 10. Germline V gives CDR1 SGHDT, CDR2 YYEEEE. The CDR3 is 15 amino acids. The CDR3 sequence is CASSYSGANLYEQYV. The CDR3, as DNA: TGTGCCAGCAGCTACAGCGGGGCGAACCTTTACGAGCAGTACGTC.

The chain uses TRBV6-6 and TRBJ1-5; D is undetermined. Looked up from germline, CDR1 is MNHNY and CDR2 is SVGAGI (reference sequence). V was clipped by 7 bases and J by 5 bases, with 6 bases between them. The CDR3 runs 11 residues. The CDR3 sequence: CASNRDQPQHF. For the CDR3, the DNA is TGTGCCAGCAATCGGGATCAGCCCCAGCATTTT.

CDR3 residues: CAWGLTSGGALVKETQYF. The CDR3 nucleotides are TGTGCCTGGGGGCTGACTAGCGGGGGGGCCCTGGTAAAAGAGACCCAGTACTTC. V usage is TRBV30 and J usage is TRBJ2-5; 14 bases align to TRBD2. Germline lookup yields CDR1 GTSNPN and CDR2 SVGIG (reference sequence). This CDR3 region has 18 residues. The trim removed 5 bases at V and 3 bases at J, leaving 14 bases unmatched.

The chain is built from TRBV7-9 and TRBJ1-6; D is undetermined. The ends were cut back, 7 bases at V and 8 bases at J, with 18 bases in the middle. The germline gives CDR1 SEHNR, CDR2 FQNEAQ (reference sequence). This CDR3 region has 15 residues. The CDR3 DNA reads TGTGCCAGCACCTCCCCCCATGAGGCGGATTCACCCCTCCACTTT. This sequence encodes CASTSPHEADSPLHF.

This clone was counted a few times. The chain employs TRBV15 and TRBJ1-6; 10 nucleotides agree with TRBD1. CDR3 size: 14 residues. With 6 bases clipped from V and 9 bases from J, the junction kept 5 bases outside the gene matches. The germline V gene has CDR1 LNHNV and CDR2 YYDKDF (reference sequence). The CDR3 nucleotides are TGTGCCACCAGAAGGGACAGGGGCGGTTCACCCCTCCACTTT. Protein product: CATRRDRGGSPLHF. Full variable domain (rest looked up from reference TRBV15 and TRBJ1-6): DAMVIQNPRYQVTQFGKPVTLSCSQTLNHNVMYWYQQKSSQAPKLLFHYYDKDFNNEADTPDNFQSRRPNTSFCFLDIRSPGLGDTAMYLCATRRDRGGSPLHFGNGTRLTVT.

In this sample, this clone turned up a few times. CDR3 DNA: TGTGCCAGCAGCCGATCCACAGGGAACTTTCTCAATCAGCCCCAGCATTTT. Protein: CASSRSTGNFLNQPQHF. The J gene is TRBJ1-5, the V gene TRBV5-6, with D perhaps matching TRBD1 (6 bases). The germline V gene has CDR1 SGHDT and CDR2 YYEEEE. V lost 4 bases, J lost 3 bases, and 20 bases lay in between. There are 17 residues in the CDR3.

The gene calls are TRBV6-1 and TRBJ1-5, with D possibly being TRBD1 (5 bases). Trimming removed 6 bases at V and 4 bases at J, with 13 bases between. The CDR3 has 14 amino acids. The germline CDR1 and CDR2 sequences are MNHNS and SASEGT. CDR3 sequence reads: CASSIGEENQPQHF. CDR3 nucleotide sequence: TGTGCCAGCAGCATAGGGGAGGAAAATCAGCCCCAGCATTTT.

The J gene is TRBJ2-3, the V gene TRBV6-1; the D gene is possibly TRBD2 (5 bases). CDR1 is MNHNS, CDR2 SASEGT, per germline. Between the trimmed V and J ends, which lost 3 bases and 1 base, there was a span of 17 bases. There are 17 residues in the CDR3. The CDR3 bases are TGTGCCAGCAGTGATTTCGGAGCGGTGCTGCGCACAGATACGCAGTATTTT. Translation gives CASSDFGAVLRTDTQYF.

This sequence joins TRBV15 and TRBJ2-7; 11 nucleotides agree with TRBD1. Germline-derived CDR1 and CDR2 are LNHNV and YYDKDF (reference sequence). Trimming cost V 0 bases and J 5 bases; bases outside gene matches: 6. The CDR3 is made up of 16 amino acids. The CDR3 reads CATSRDLGQGVHEQYV. The CDR3 DNA reads as TGTGCCACCAGCAGAGACTTGGGACAGGGGGTCCACGAGCAGTACGTC.

The CDR3 region is CASSSSGGATGNEQFF. CDR3 bases: TGCGCCAGCAGCAGTAGCGGGGGGGCCACGGGCAATGAGCAGTTCTTC. The chain uses TRBV5-1 and TRBJ2-1; 11 positions agree with TRBD2. Germline V CDR1 and CDR2: SGHRS, YFSETQ. The length of the CDR3 is 16 residues. With V trimmed by 4 bases and J by 6 bases, 9 bases remained unmatched.

The genes are TRBV4-2 and TRBJ2-2; D is undetermined. Trimming took off 4 bases at V and 6 bases at J, with 9 bases between the two ends. Germline CDR1 and CDR2: LGHNA and YNFKEQ. The CDR3 spans 13 residues. CDR3: CASSPPSPGELFF. CDR3 DNA: TGTGCCAGCAGCCCCCCCTCCCCCGGGGAGCTGTTTTTT.